This section outlines one T cell receptor beta chain sequence together with its context. It was CD45RO-negative cells, positively selected for CCR7, that made up naive CD8 cells, with terminally differentiated effector memory CD45RA+ cells excluded. Trimming cost V 11 bases and J 5 bases, with 13 bases left between them. The CDR3 runs 12 residues. CDR1 is MDHEN, CDR2 SYDVKM, per germline. Profiled with immunoSEQ multiplex PCR; TCRdb holds only in-frame clones, not every one. The sample consists of 560,000 or so clones, roughly 96% of them appearing once. This specimen belongs to a study of shared clonotypes between healthy human individuals. Study at large: Every donor yielded three CD4 naive, three CD4 memory, two CD8 naive and one CD8 memory plate.

This chain connects TRBV28 to TRBJ1-5; weak D call: TRBD1 (5 bases). The sequencing sample was made of naive CD8+ T cells sorted from blood. The sequence derives from a woman aged 25 to 45 in good health. The CDR3 spells CAARGGDQPQHF. The CDR3 DNA reads as TGTGCCGCCCGTGGGGGTGATCAGCCCCAGCATTTT.